This T cell receptor (beta chain) was sequenced for a study of low-dose radiotherapy and immunotherapy resistance in tumors. Study-level information: 1 Gy per fraction was delivered to Cohort 2 every two weeks, for 13 Gy total over 26 weeks. Patients received 300 mg of oral aspirin each day across four cycles, commencing on cycle 1 day 1.

The sample's time point: before trial treatment. The donors, trial participants, received nivolumab, ipilimumab, aspirin, low-dose cyclophosphamide and low-dose radiotherapy. Eligibility required advanced solid tumors lacking tumor-infiltrating lymphocytes. TRAV- and TRBV-specific primers, spanning alpha and beta chains, primed first-strand cDNA. The PCR that amplified TCRs ran for 20 cycles, relying on a constant-region primer and a V-primer adapter. Using its own MiXCR run on the reads, TCRdb lists one record per CDR3 protein. The sample yields around 69,000 distinct CDR3 sequences, less than 35% seen once. The TCR sequence derives from a female donor with ovarian cancer. The specimen was PBMCs, collected before treatment.

As DNA, the CDR3 is TGTGCCAGTAGTATCGCGGGGACTAGCGGCCAAGAGACCCAGTACTTC. It yields the protein CASSIAGTSGQETQYF. The genes are TRBV19 and TRBJ2-5, with 11 nucleotides matching TRBD2. Per the germline V gene, CDR1 is LNHDA and CDR2 is SQIVND (reference sequence). This CDR3 contains 16 residues. V dropped 3 bases and J dropped 1; count of bases not matched to a gene: 4.